This TCR beta chain was sequenced in a study of blood T cell repertoires in COVID-19 (TCRdb year 2020). Notes on the research overall: Samples from collaborators originated in the United States, Italy and Spain and spanned both the acute and convalescent phases of COVID-19. The repertoires were made available in a free public database intended to serve as a resource for research on the immune response to SARS-CoV-2. Sample metadata almost always included a de-identified subject ID, COVID-19 status, age in years and sex. The dataset comprised deeply sampled blood TCRbeta repertoires from subjects exposed to, actively infected with, or recovered from COVID-19. The material from the prospective study consisted of cDNA or gDNA derived from T cells, B-cell-depleted T cells, or PBMCs. HLA class I and class II types, where available, came from metadata supplied by the sample provider rather than from assay-based typing. The samples were drawn from two sources: the first 160 participants of the ongoing ImmuneRACE study, and approximately 1,300 subjects contributed by 6 global collaborators. The study at large found these results: The quantity of clinical and demographic metadata differed by source and by participant and was supplied without curation.

For this clone: Its cognate antigen has yet to be identified. No base quality values were provided; no much bigger clone lies one nucleotide off.

The CDR3 sequence holds 17 residues, the cysteine and phenylalanine included. CDR3 DNA is the only sequence kept; it has 51 bases, read in frame from the first base. The germline V gene encodes CDR1 KGHSH and CDR2 LQKENI. V was cut back by 1 base and J by 2 bases, leaving a gap of 15 bases between them. The immunoSEQ Assay, a bias-controlled multiplex PCR, was used to amplify TCRbeta CDR3 regions from genomic DNA. The authors' pipeline ran thus. Within the assay, amplification of reference gene primers was used to estimate how many nucleated cells each sample contained. To quantify the absolute abundance of each unique TCRbeta CDR3 rearrangement, sequence reads were collapsed and filtered. Productive Simpson clonality was computed per sample as the square root of Simpson's diversity index over productive rearrangements. This is the immuneACCESS table as TCRdb keeps it, with only in-frame sequences that have V and J called. A part of the clones is gone; compared with another copy, unresolved V genes explain less than half, and the rest is unexplained. The D gene and trimming were derived from the DNA, and the V and J assignments and clone size from that table. The sample yields about 310,000 clones; around 86% were counted once. 1% of the sample goes to the ten largest clones.

The collaborating institutions used their own protocols to collect whole blood in K2EDTA tubes. For TCRbeta analysis, collaborator samples were shipped as frozen whole blood, as isolated PBMCs, or as DNA extracted from either sample type. The sequence joins TRBV18 to TRBJ1-3; the best D guess is TRBD1, with 6 bases matching. Source material: peripheral blood. The TCR comes from a man aged 45-60 years with active or convalescent COVID-19. The nucleotide sequence reads as follows: TGTGCCAGCTCACCACTTTCTGGACAGACGACTGGAAACACCATATATTTT. It is translated as CASSPLSGQTTGNTIYF.